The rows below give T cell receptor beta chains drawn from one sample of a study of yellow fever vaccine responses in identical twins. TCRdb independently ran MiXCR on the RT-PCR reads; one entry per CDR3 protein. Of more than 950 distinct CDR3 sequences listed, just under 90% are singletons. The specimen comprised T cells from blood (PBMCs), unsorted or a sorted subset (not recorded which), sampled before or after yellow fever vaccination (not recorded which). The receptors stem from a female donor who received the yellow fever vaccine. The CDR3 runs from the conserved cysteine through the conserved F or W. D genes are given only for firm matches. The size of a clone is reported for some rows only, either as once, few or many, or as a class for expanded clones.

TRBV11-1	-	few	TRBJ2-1	TGTGCCAGCAGCTTAGCGCGTCGCCGTAGCTCCTACAATGAGCAGTTCTTC	CASSLARRRSSYNEQFF
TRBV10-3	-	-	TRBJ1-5	TGTGCCATCAGTGAGAGAGGCAATCAGCCCCAGCATTTT	CAISERGNQPQHF
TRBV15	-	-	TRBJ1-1	TGTGCCACAAGAACAGGGCAAGTGAACACTGAAGCTTTCTTT	CATRTGQVNTEAFF
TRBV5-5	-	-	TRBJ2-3	TGTGCCAGCAGCTCACAGGTTATCACAGATACGCAGTATTTT	CASSSQVITDTQYF
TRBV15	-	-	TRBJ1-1	TGTGCCACCAGCAGACAGCTCCTGAACACTGAAGCTTTCTTT	CATSRQLLNTEAFF
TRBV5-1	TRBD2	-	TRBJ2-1	TGCGCCAGCAGCTTGGTTCGCCTAGCGGGAGTGGGTGAGCAGTTCTTC	CASSLVRLAGVGEQFF
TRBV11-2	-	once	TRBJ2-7	TGTGCCAGCAGCTTATACCCCGGGTCGGAGATCGAGCAGTACTTC	CASSLYPGSEIEQYF
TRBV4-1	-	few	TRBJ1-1	TGCGCCAGCAGCCTTTCGAACAGGGAAGCTTTCTTT	CASSLSNREAFF
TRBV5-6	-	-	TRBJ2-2	TGTGCCAGCAGCTCCATTTTGGGAAGGGCGAACACCGGGGAGCTGTTTTTT	CASSSILGRANTGELFF
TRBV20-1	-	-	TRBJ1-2	TGCAGTGTCGAAAACTATGGCTACACCTTC	CSVENYGYTF
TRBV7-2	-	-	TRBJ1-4	TGTGCCAGCAGCGCCCCGGGACACCGAAATGAAAAACTGTTTTTT	CASSAPGHRNEKLFF
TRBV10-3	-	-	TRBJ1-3	TGTGCCATCAACAGGCCGGGACGAGGATCTGGAAACACCATATATTTT	CAINRPGRGSGNTIYF
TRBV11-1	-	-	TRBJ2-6	TGTGCCAGCACCCAGAACGGACAGACCTCTGGGGCCAACGTCCTGACTTTC	CASTQNGQTSGANVLTF
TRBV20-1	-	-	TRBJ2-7	TGCAGTGCTACCGGGACTCGTTACTCCTACGAGCAGTACTTC	CSATGTRYSYEQYF
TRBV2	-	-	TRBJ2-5	TGTGCCAGCAGTGGGAGCAGGAAAGAGACCCAGTACTTC	CASSGSRKETQYF
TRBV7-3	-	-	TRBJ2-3	TGTGCCAGCAGCTCCCCCCCGAATACGCAGTATTTT	CASSSPPNTQYF
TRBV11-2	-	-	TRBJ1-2	TGTGCCAGCAGCTTAGGGGTTGTCAGGCAAGGCGGCTACACCTTC	CASSLGVVRQGGYTF
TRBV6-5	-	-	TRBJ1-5	TGTGCCAGCAGTTACGGAGGTGGGGCCGGTCAGCCCCAGCATTTT	CASSYGGGAGQPQHF
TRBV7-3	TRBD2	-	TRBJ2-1	TGTGCCAGCAGCTTATCTAGCGGCAACAATGAGCAGTTCTTC	CASSLSSGNNEQFF
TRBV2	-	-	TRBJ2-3	TGTGCCAGCAGTGTCCGGGAGACAGATACGCAGTATTTT	CASSVRETDTQYF
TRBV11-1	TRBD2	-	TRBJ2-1	TGTGCCAGCAGCACCACCGGGACTAGCGGAAACAATGAGCAGTTCTTC	CASSTTGTSGNNEQFF
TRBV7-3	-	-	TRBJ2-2	TGTGCCAGCAGCTCTGCGGGGACCGGGGAGCTGTTTTTT	CASSSAGTGELFF